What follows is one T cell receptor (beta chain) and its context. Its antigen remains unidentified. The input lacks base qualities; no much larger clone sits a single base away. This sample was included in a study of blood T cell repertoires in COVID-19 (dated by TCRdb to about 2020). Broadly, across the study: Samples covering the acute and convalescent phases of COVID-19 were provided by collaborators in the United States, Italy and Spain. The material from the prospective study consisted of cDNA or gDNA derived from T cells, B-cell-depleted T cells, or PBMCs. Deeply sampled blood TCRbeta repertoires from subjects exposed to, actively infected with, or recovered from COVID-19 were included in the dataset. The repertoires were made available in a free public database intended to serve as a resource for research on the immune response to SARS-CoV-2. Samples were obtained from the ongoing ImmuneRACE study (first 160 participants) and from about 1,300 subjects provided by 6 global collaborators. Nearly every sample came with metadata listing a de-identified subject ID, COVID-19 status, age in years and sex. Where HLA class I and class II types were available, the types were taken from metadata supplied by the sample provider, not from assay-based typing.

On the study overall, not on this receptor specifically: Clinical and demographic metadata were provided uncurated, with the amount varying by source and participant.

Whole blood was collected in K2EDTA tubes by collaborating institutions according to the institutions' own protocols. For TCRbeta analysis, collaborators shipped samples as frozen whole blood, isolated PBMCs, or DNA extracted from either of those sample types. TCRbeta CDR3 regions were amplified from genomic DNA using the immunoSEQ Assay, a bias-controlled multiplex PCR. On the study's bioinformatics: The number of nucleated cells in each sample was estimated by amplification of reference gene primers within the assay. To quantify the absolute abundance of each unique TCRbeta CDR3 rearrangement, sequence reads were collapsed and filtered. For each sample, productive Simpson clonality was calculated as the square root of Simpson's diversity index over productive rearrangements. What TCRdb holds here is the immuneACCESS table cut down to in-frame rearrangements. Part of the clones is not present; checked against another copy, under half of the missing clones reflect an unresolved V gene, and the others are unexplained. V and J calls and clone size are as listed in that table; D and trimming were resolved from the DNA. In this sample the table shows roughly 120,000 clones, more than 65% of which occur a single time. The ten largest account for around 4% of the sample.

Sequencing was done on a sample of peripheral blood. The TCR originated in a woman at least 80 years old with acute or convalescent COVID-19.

CDR3 sequence: CSAHPTGSEKLFF. The bases are TGCAGCGCACACCCGACAGGGAGTGAAAAACTGTTTTTT. The chain uses TRBV29-1 and TRBJ1-4; 7 of the junction bases match TRBD1. From its cysteine to its phenylalanine, the CDR3 spans 13 amino acids. Only the CDR3 portion is preserved as DNA: 39 bases, with reading frame beginning at the first base. Unmatched junction bases come to 9, with V trimmed by 7 bases and J by 7 bases. CDR1 and CDR2, looked up from the germline V gene, are SQVTM and ANQGSEA.